This note documents a single T cell receptor beta chain sequence. Its antigen has not been determined. CDR1 and CDR2 are drawn from the germline V gene: MNHEY, SVGAGI. The CDR3 has 15 amino acids, counting the end cysteine and phenylalanine. The record lacks a DNA sequence. The sample is drawn from a study of monozygotic twins with inflammatory bowel disease (dated by TCRdb to 2018 to 2020). Regarding the research as a whole: In total, around 28 monozygotic twin pairs made up the full study: 19 Danish pairs, all IBD-discordant, plus nine German pairs, of which four were IBD-concordant and five were IBD-discordant. The search for disease-associated traits relied mainly on comparing IBD patients with their genetically identical healthy co-twins within discordant pairs. Each individual had, on average, about 151 000 unique TCRalpha sequences and 181 000 unique TCRbeta sequences available for analysis.

The library was obtained by 5' RACE. The input for every TCR library was roughly 3.5 ug of total RNA. For each sample, cDNA synthesis with SMARTScribe reverse transcriptase was split into eight separate reactions. Unique molecular identifiers containing a 6-nucleotide sample barcode were introduced through template switching during cDNA synthesis. Two nested PCRs of about 15 and 9 cycles amplified the TCRalpha and TCRbeta cDNA, and bead purification followed each PCR. Before amplification, the cDNA was treated with uracil DNA-glycosylase and purified using the QIAquick PCR purification kit. The second PCR added Illumina TruSeq-compatible adapters along with sample-specific barcodes. TapeStation and Qubit were used to check library quality and concentration, and roughly 4.6 ng of each library was pooled. Sequencing of the pooled libraries was done on an Illumina HiSeq2500 single-index Rapid Run using custom sequencing primers and 2 x 100 bp reads. Processing in the source paper ran as follows. MiGEC version 1.2.6 was used for UMI-based consensus assembly, which corrected PCR and sequencing errors. MiXCR version 2.1.1 was used for V(D)J alignment, clonotype assembly and CDR3 extraction. To normalise gene usage, clonotype sharing and MAIT/NKT TCR abundance, the analysis used the top 1000, 10 000 and 20 000 clonotypes per sample. Diversity was computed as the inverse Simpson index with the vegan R package after downsampling to 27 000 UMIs. Paired Mann-Whitney U tests were applied to discordant twin pairs, with Benjamini-Hochberg correction for multiple testing. TCRdb reprocessed the sequencing reads and holds a single record per CDR3 protein sequence, with no DNA. TCRdb, not the authors, supplied the V and J calls. The sample table on file contains 200,000 to 250,000 distinct CDR3 sequences. Of the sample, roughly 8% is held by the ten largest clones.

From each donor, a roughly 2.5 ml peripheral blood sample was drawn into PAXgene tubes and stored at -80 degrees C. Without any T cell sorting, total RNA was extracted from whole blood using the PAXgene blood miRNA kit on an automated QIAcube. Peripheral blood from monozygotic twin pairs who were concordant or discordant for inflammatory bowel disease underwent deep TCRalpha and TCRbeta repertoire profiling using unique molecular barcoding. Smoking habits were recorded for all twin pairs, and individuals were classified as current, former or never smokers. Study-level results and caveats: Measured by the inverse Simpson index, TCRbeta repertoire diversity was lower in IBD patients than in their healthy co-twins. The analysis was unable to tell different T cell subtypes apart. Compared with healthy twins, IBD patients shared fewer clonotypes with other individuals, and the difference was most pronounced in patients with signs of disease activity. No single strong signal or clonotype linked to IBD turned up in the results, so the idea that one exists was not supported. No difference in repertoire similarity was observed between concordant and discordant twins, possibly owing to limited statistical power. Background noise and inter-individual variability may have been introduced into the repertoires by the differing immunosuppressive treatments among patients.

This chain joins TRBV6-5 to TRBJ2-2; lacking DNA, the TRBD2 call made by TCRdb goes unchecked. This TCR derives from a human donor with ulcerative colitis or Crohn's disease, or a healthy co-twin of an affected twin (not recorded which). Sequencing input: blood. The CDR3 has the sequence CASSYRLAGPGELFF.